The 13 T cell receptor beta chains in this list originate from one sample, sequenced in a study of technical replicates of blood from a handful of donors. Profiling relied on immunoSEQ multiplex PCR, and the TCRdb table lists in-frame clones only, not all of them. The repertoire includes about 64,000 clones, 86% of them detected once, and about 5% sits in the top ten. Sequencing input: PBMCs. All receptors derive from a human donor in good health. Some clones in this sample may be carry-over from other donors' samples.

The V and J genes are TRBV29-1 and TRBJ2-7, with 12 bases matching TRBD2. Germline-derived CDR1 and CDR2 are SQVTM and ANQGSEA. This CDR3 is built from 15 residues. V trimming: 7 bases; J trimming: 5 bases; junction bases outside the gene matches: 12. The CDR3 DNA reads as TGCAGCGGATCTGGGACTAGCGGGCCCCGGGACGAGCAGTACTTC. Residues: CSGSGTSGPRDEQYF.

The chain is built from TRBV21-1 and TRBJ1-1. TRBV21-1 is noted as a pseudogene. The CDR3 is 11 amino acids. CDR3 sequence reads: CASGVGGRALF. CDR3 coding DNA: TGTGCCAGCGGAGTGGGGGGGCGGGCGCTCTTT.

This clone is classed as large (0.1 to 1%). CDR3 DNA: TGCGCCAGCAGCCAAGCACAGGGGGCCTCTAACACTGAAGCTTTCTTT. This encodes CASSQAQGASNTEAFF. The chain links TRBV4-1 to TRBJ1-1; 9 bases align to TRBD1. J gave up 2 bases and V 1 base, and 5 bases lay outside the gene matches. Germline V gene data show CDR1 as MGHRA and CDR2 as YSYEKL. CDR3 length: 16 amino acids.

The V gene is TRBV4-2, the J gene TRBJ2-7; no clear D. Germline V lookup: CDR1 LGHNA, CDR2 YNFKEQ. The CDR3 spans 15 residues. Trimming took 0 bases from V and 0 from J, leaving 9 bases between them. CDR3 protein: CASSQESESSYEQYF. CDR3 nucleotides: TGTGCCAGCAGCCAAGAGTCCGAGAGCTCCTACGAGCAGTACTTC.

This chain joins TRBV5-4 and TRBJ1-2; no clear D. CDR1 and CDR2 (germline): SGHNT, YYREEE (reference sequence). The CDR3 is made up of 15 amino acids. Trimming pared 4 bases from V and 4 bases from J, leaving 17 bases between. In DNA form, the CDR3 reads TGTGCCAGCAGCCACGGAGGTTCAGAATTCTATGGCTACACCTTC. It is translated as CASSHGGSEFYGYTF.

The chain joins TRBV18 to TRBJ2-1; TRBD2 aligns across 7 bases. CDR1 is KGHSH, CDR2 LQKENI, per germline. The CDR3 has 14 residues. With V trimmed by 1 base and J by 8 bases, 5 bases remained unmatched. The CDR3 region is CASSPLAGGDEQFF. The CDR3 DNA reads as TGTGCCAGCTCACCACTAGCGGGTGGGGATGAGCAGTTCTTC.

The chain has TRBV6-6 and TRBJ1-5, with a weak D call TRBD1 (5 bases). There are 16 residues in the CDR3. Germline CDR1 is MNHNY and CDR2 is SVGAGI (reference sequence). The ends were cut back, 6 bases at V and 1 base at J, with 16 bases in the middle. As DNA, the CDR3 is TGTGCCAGCAGCGTTGCGCTGGGGGGGAGCAATCAGCCCCAGCATTTT. Its protein product is CASSVALGGSNQPQHF.

This chain links TRBV5-4 with TRBJ2-6; no reliable D call. Germline CDR1 and CDR2: SGHNT and YYREEE (reference sequence). Between the trimmed V and J ends, which lost 2 bases and 0 bases, there was a span of 6 bases. The CDR3 consists of 15 residues. CDR3 nucleotide sequence: TGTGCCAGCAGCTTTCCCCTCTCTGGGGCCAACGTCCTGACTTTC. It specifies CASSFPLSGANVLTF.

The chain recombines TRBV7-9 with TRBJ2-5; tentatively, D is TRBD2 (6 bases). V was shortened by 1 base and J by 4 bases, with 16 bases between the two germline ends. Germline V CDR1 and CDR2: SEHNR, FQNEAQ (reference sequence). The CDR3 has 16 amino acids. DNA for the CDR3: TGTGCCAGCAGCTTAGTGGGACTCCAGACTGTAGAGACCCAGTACTTC. Its translation: CASSLVGLQTVETQYF.

This clone was observed a single time. The chain is built from TRBV10-3 and TRBJ2-2; D is unresolved. Trimming removed 0 bases from V and 0 bases from J, with 5 bases in between. The CDR3 sequence is 15 residues long. Germline lookup yields CDR1 ENHRY and CDR2 SYGVKD. The CDR3 protein is CAISESSANTGELFF. The CDR3 DNA follows: TGTGCCATCAGTGAGTCTTCAGCGAACACCGGGGAGCTGTTTTTT.

This clone was observed a single time. The chain carries TRBV6-5 and TRBJ1-3, with unresolved D. Germline V CDR1 and CDR2: MNHEY, SVGAGI. CDR3 size: 15 residues. Trimming shortened V by 6 bases and J by 4 bases, and 16 bases separated the two germline ends. In DNA, the CDR3 is TGTGCCAGCAGGGGCGGGAGCGGAGGAGGAAACACCATATATTTT. Translating it yields CASRGGSGGGNTIYF.

V is TRBV29-1 and J is TRBJ2-7, with a tentative D call TRBD2 (6 bases). The CDR3 has 11 amino acids. V was pared by 5 bases and J by 5 bases, with 10 bases between. Germline V gene lookup returns CDR1 SQVTM and CDR2 ANQGSEA. DNA for the CDR3: TGCAGCGTTCCCGGGGGACACGAGCAGTACTTC. Amino acids: CSVPGGHEQYF.

The chain employs TRBV6-6 and TRBJ1-2, with D uncertain. The CDR3 contains 11 residues. Germline V gene data show CDR1 as MNHNY and CDR2 as SVGAGI (reference sequence). V lost 6 bases to trimming and J lost 2 bases, with 4 bases between them. The CDR3 DNA reads as TGTGCCAGCAGCTCCAACTATGGCTACACCTTC. Translating it yields CASSSNYGYTF.